This T cell receptor beta chain was profiled in a study of T cell responses to AZD1222 COVID-19 vaccine. Study-level results: No repertoire was sampled before or during the peak T cell response, only after it. Spike-spanning, vaccine-associated CD4 TCRs were dominant at 160-218 and 743-854.

Sequenced by immunoSEQ multiplex PCR; TCRdb stores in-frame clones only, minus some. The data contain approximately 100,000 clones, under 95% of them singletons. Trimming left V 3 bases short and J 7 bases short, with 16 bases between. The germline V gene has CDR1 MNHEY and CDR2 SMNVEV (reference sequence). The CDR3 has 15 amino acids. A note on this clone: What it recognizes is unknown.

The sequence derives from an adult in good health. The sequencing here drew on peripheral blood, taken on day 0 of AZD1222 vaccination. J is TRBJ1-3 and V is TRBV27; D unresolved. The CDR3 loop reads CASSFIGSPWNTIYF. CDR3 nucleotides: TGTGCCAGCAGTTTCATAGGGAGCCCTTGGAACACCATATATTTT.